This passage covers 13 T cell receptor beta chains from one sample sequenced in a study of regulatory T cells in long-lasting Graves disease. To make TCR beta libraries, researchers used iRepertoire HTBI primers and Arm-PCR of CDR3 regions. One entry per CDR3 protein, called by TCRdb with MiXCR from the multiplex PCR reads. In the table there are about 470,000 distinct CDR3 sequences, less than 25% of which are singletons. Time point: persistent/refractory GD, antithyroid drugs over 5 years with positive TRAb. With RNA extracted from PBMCs as input, the TCR library was made. The sequenced sample was peripheral blood mononuclear cells (PBMCs), obtained when the disease was refractory, from a patient treated with antithyroid drugs. All receptors come from a female donor with Graves disease.

The V and J genes are TRBV20-1 and TRBJ2-5, with 9 bases matching TRBD2. Germline V gives CDR1 DFQATT, CDR2 SNEGSKA (reference sequence). With 4 bases clipped from V and 4 bases from J, the junction kept 7 bases outside the gene matches. This CDR3 is built from 14 residues. The CDR3 DNA sequence: TGCAGTGCTAAGTGGGCGGGAGGGTTAGAGACCCAGTACTTC. It yields the protein CSAKWAGGLETQYF.

This clonotype has only a few counts. V is TRBV5-1 and J is TRBJ1-1, with D possibly being TRBD1 (6 bases). V lost 3 bases to trimming and J lost 0 bases, with 12 bases between them. Looked up from germline, CDR1 is SGHRS and CDR2 is YFSETQ. The CDR3 has 15 residues. The CDR3: CASSWYGDMNTEAFF. In nucleotides, the CDR3 is TGCGCCAGCAGCTGGTACGGGGACATGAACACTGAAGCTTTCTTT.

In its sample, this clonotype was seen many times. The chain is built from TRBV30 and TRBJ2-7, with 7 nucleotides matching TRBD1. The V and J ends lost 5 bases and 3 bases, in that order; junction bases with no gene match: 1. CDR1 and CDR2 (germline): GTSNPN, SVGIG (reference sequence). This CDR3 has 11 residues. The CDR3: CAWRDSYEQYF. CDR3 sequence (DNA): TGTGCCTGGCGGGACAGCTACGAGCAGTACTTC.

This clonotype was observed at least ten times. The rearrangement joins TRBV12-3 or TRBV12-4 to TRBJ2-7; TRBD1 might be the D (6 bases). V was clipped by 6 bases and J by 3 bases, with 18 bases between them. The CDR3 covers 15 residues. The DNA for the CDR3 is TGTGCCAGCAGCTCTTTCGGGGCAGGGGACTACGAGCAGTACTTC. Protein: CASSSFGAGDYEQYF.

This clonotype occurred many times. The V gene is TRBV6-5, the J gene TRBJ1-2; 7 nucleotides agree with TRBD1. The ends lost 0 bases at V and 7 bases at J; junction bases unmatched: 5. CDR3 size: 14 residues. Germline V gene lookup returns CDR1 MNHEY and CDR2 SVGAGI. CDR3 nucleotide sequence: TGTGCCAGCAGTTACTCGACAGGGAAGTCTGGCTACACCTTC. Protein sequence: CASSYSTGKSGYTF.

This clonotype has more than one count but fewer than ten. J is TRBJ1-6 and V is TRBV6-2 or TRBV6-3, with D unclear. The V end lost 1 base, the J end lost 9 bases, and 4 bases lay between the germline ends. There are 12 residues in the CDR3. Germline-derived CDR1 and CDR2 are MNHEY and SVGEGT. In nucleotides, the CDR3 is TGTGCCAGCAGTTACTTCGGTTCACCCCTCCACTTT. It translates to CASSYFGSPLHF.

As regards this clonotype: A read error may be the cause here, since a much bigger clone is one base away. This chain joins TRBV6-5 and TRBJ1-1; D not resolved. Germline CDR1 and CDR2: MNHEY and SVGAGI. The V end lost 2 bases, the J end lost 7 bases, and 17 bases lay between the germline ends. The CDR3 has 15 amino acids. Here the CDR3 reads CASSYPRGGTSEAFF. CDR3 nucleotides: TGTGCCAGCAGTTACCCGCGGGGTGGAACAAGTGAAGCTTTCTTT.

The chain has TRBV5-1 and TRBJ2-7; maybe TRBD1 (5 bases). The germline gives CDR1 SGHRS, CDR2 YFSETQ. This CDR3 comprises 15 residues. The V end was cut by 4 bases, the J end by 10 bases, with 24 bases between. The chain's CDR3 is CASSPRQISDLEQYF. The CDR3 bases are TGCGCCAGCAGCCCCCGACAGATATCGGATCTGGAACAGTACTTC.

This clonotype was detected many times. The chain is built from TRBV20-1 and TRBJ2-7; 10 positions agree with TRBD2. CDR1 is DFQATT, CDR2 SNEGSKA, per germline (reference sequence). This CDR3 contains 13 residues. J lost 4 bases, V lost 2 bases, and 2 bases had no gene match. CDR3 DNA sequence: TGCAGTGCTAGACCTAGCGGGAGTTACGAGCAGTACTTC. The encoded protein is CSARPSGSYEQYF.

This clonotype was detected only a few times. A much larger clone lies one base from this, so it may be a read error. CDR3 residues: CASSPHGYQETQYF. DNA for the CDR3: TGTGCCAGCAGTCCCCATGGTTACCAAGAGACCCAGTACTTC. The V gene is TRBV6-1, the J gene TRBJ2-5, with D uncertain. Trimming removed 5 bases at V and 0 bases at J, with 10 bases between. The CDR3 consists of 14 residues. CDR1 MNHNS and CDR2 SASEGT come from the germline V gene.

Points on this clonotype: Given a much more abundant clone one base away, this may be a read error. The chain couples TRBV7-2 to TRBJ1-2, with 9 bases that match TRBD1. Germline values: CDR1 SGHTA, CDR2 FQGNSA. This CDR3 is 15 amino acids long. V shed 5 bases and J 5 bases; nucleotides not matched to a gene: 9. The CDR3 region is CASSLGETGGYGYTF. CDR3 nucleotides: TGTGCCAGCAGCCTTGGGGAGACAGGGGGATATGGCTACACCTTC. The full variable domain, rest sourced from reference TRBV7-2 and TRBJ1-2, is GAGVSQSPSNKVTEKGKDVELRCDPISGHTALYWYRQSLGQGLEFLIYFQGNSAPDKSGLPSDRFSAERTGGSVSTLTIQRTQQEDSAVYLCASSLGETGGYGYTFGSGTRLTVV.

This clonotype was seen ten or more times. The rearrangement joins TRBV29-1 to TRBJ1-1, with a weak D call TRBD1 (6 bases). V lost 6 bases, J lost 5 bases, and 13 bases lay in between. Germline CDR1 and CDR2: SQVTM and ANQGSEA. There are 12 residues in the CDR3. The chain's CDR3 is CSVNRAGTEAFF. Here the CDR3 DNA reads TGCAGCGTGAACAGGGCGGGGACTGAAGCTTTCTTT.

This clonotype was counted a single time. One junction end disagrees with the germline gene, perhaps due to a read error. The chain carries TRBV2 and TRBJ1-2; a possible D gene is TRBD1 (5 bases). This CDR3 spans 15 amino acids. Per the germline V gene, CDR1 is SNHLY and CDR2 is FYNNEI. The CDR3 DNA sequence: TGTGTCAGCAGTGAAGGGGTTTTGGACAAAGAAGTTCACACCTTC. It is translated as CVSSEGVLDKEVHTF.